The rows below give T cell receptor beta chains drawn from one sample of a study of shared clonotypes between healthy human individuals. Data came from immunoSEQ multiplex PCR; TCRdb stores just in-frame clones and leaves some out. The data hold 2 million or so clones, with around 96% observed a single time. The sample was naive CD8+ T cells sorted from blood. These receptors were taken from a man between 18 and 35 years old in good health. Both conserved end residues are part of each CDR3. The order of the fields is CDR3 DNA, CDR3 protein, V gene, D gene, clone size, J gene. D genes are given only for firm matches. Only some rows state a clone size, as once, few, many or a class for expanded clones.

DNA: TGTGCCAGCTCACCTTCCGGCGGACAGTTCAATGAGCAGTTCTTC; CDR3: CASSPSGGQFNEQFF; V: TRBV18; D: .; size: .; J: TRBJ2-1
DNA: TGTGCCAGCAGCCTGGGAGGGGATAACTATGGCTACACCTTC; CDR3: CASSLGGDNYGYTF; V: TRBV7-9; D: .; size: .; J: TRBJ1-2
DNA: TGTGCCTGGAGTGTCAAGGTTTCCACTGAAGCTTTCTTT; CDR3: CAWSVKVSTEAFF; V: TRBV30; D: .; size: .; J: TRBJ1-1
DNA: TGTGCCAGCAGCCTCGGGACTACGGTCGACAATGAGCAGTTCTTC; CDR3: CASSLGTTVDNEQFF; V: TRBV7-9; D: TRBD2; size: .; J: TRBJ2-1
DNA: TGTGCCAGCAGTTCTGGGACAGACGTCTGGAGTGGTAATTCACCCCTCCACTTT; CDR3: CASSSGTDVWSGNSPLHF; V: TRBV27; D: TRBD1; size: once; J: TRBJ1-6
DNA: TGTGCCAGCAGCCCCGGAGCGAGTTACACCGGGGAGCTGTTTTTT; CDR3: CASSPGASYTGELFF; V: TRBV6-5; D: .; size: once; J: TRBJ2-2
DNA: TGTGCCAGCAGCTGGCAGACTAGCGGGGGCTCCTACGAGCAGTACTTC; CDR3: CASSWQTSGGSYEQYF; V: TRBV11-2; D: TRBD2; size: .; J: TRBJ2-7
DNA: TGTGCCAGTAGCGACAGGGTACGGTACGAGCAGTACTTC; CDR3: CASSDRVRYEQYF; V: TRBV19; D: TRBD1; size: once; J: TRBJ2-7
DNA: TGTGCCAGCAGCTTCTCTCTGGGACAGGGTTTCGGGGAGCAGTTCTTC; CDR3: CASSFSLGQGFGEQFF; V: TRBV11-2; D: TRBD1; size: .; J: TRBJ2-1
DNA: TGCGCCAGCAGTGATAGGTTATCGAATCCTATATTAGGCTACACCTTC; CDR3: CASSDRLSNPILGYTF; V: TRBV10-1; D: .; size: .; J: TRBJ1-2
DNA: TGCGCCAGCAGCCCCCGACTAGCGGGAGTATACGAGCAGTACTTC; CDR3: CASSPRLAGVYEQYF; V: TRBV4-1; D: TRBD2; size: .; J: TRBJ2-7
DNA: TGTGCCACCAGCAGAGACAGGGGTAATCAGCCCCAGCATTTT; CDR3: CATSRDRGNQPQHF; V: TRBV15; D: .; size: .; J: TRBJ1-5
DNA: TGTGCCAGCAGCTTTGGGCCGGGGAGCACTGAAGCTTTCTTT; CDR3: CASSFGPGSTEAFF; V: TRBV5-6; D: .; size: .; J: TRBJ1-1
DNA: TGTGCCTGGAGCGACAGCGCTACGCAGTATTTT; CDR3: CAWSDSATQYF; V: TRBV30; D: .; size: once; J: TRBJ2-3
DNA: TGTGCCAGCAGCGATCCGGGGCGAGAAGCTTTCTTT; CDR3: CASSDPGREAFF; V: TRBV6-6; D: .; size: .; J: TRBJ1-1
DNA: TGTGCCATCAGTGAGGCCCCAGGGGACAATCAGCCCCAGCATTTT; CDR3: CAISEAPGDNQPQHF; V: TRBV10-3; D: .; size: .; J: TRBJ1-5
DNA: TGTGCCAGCAGTTCGAACAGGGAGGTCTGGACAGATACGCAGTATTTT; CDR3: CASSSNREVWTDTQYF; V: TRBV6-6; D: .; size: .; J: TRBJ2-3
DNA: TGTGCCAGCAGTTTTTTGACTAGCGGGCCACAAGAGACCCAGTACTTC; CDR3: CASSFLTSGPQETQYF; V: TRBV27; D: TRBD2; size: .; J: TRBJ2-5
DNA: TGTGCCAGCAGTTTATCCACTGGACAGAAAACCTACGAGCAGTACTTC; CDR3: CASSLSTGQKTYEQYF; V: TRBV27; D: .; size: .; J: TRBJ2-7
DNA: TGTGCCATCAGTGAGGCGAGGGGAGGTGACTATGGCTACACCTTC; CDR3: CAISEARGGDYGYTF; V: TRBV10-3; D: .; size: .; J: TRBJ1-2
DNA: TGTGCCAGCAGCTTACCTGACAGGGCCCTGCCCAACAAGGAGACCCAGTACTTC; CDR3: CASSLPDRALPNKETQYF; V: TRBV7-9; D: TRBD1; size: .; J: TRBJ2-5
DNA: TGCGCCAGCAGCTTCCCACTAGCGGGAGCGGACGGGGAGCTGTTTTTT; CDR3: CASSFPLAGADGELFF; V: TRBV5-1; D: TRBD2; size: .; J: TRBJ2-2
DNA: TGTGCCAGCAGCGGGACAGTGGGTGACTATGGCTACACCTTC; CDR3: CASSGTVGDYGYTF; V: TRBV7-9; D: TRBD1; size: .; J: TRBJ1-2
DNA: TGCGCCAGCAGCCCCCTAGCGGGGGGCCTCCAAGAGACCCAGTACTTC; CDR3: CASSPLAGGLQETQYF; V: TRBV5-1; D: TRBD2; size: .; J: TRBJ2-5
DNA: TGTGCCAGCACCCCGAGAGGGGGATTGGCCGAGCAGTACTTC; CDR3: CASTPRGGLAEQYF; V: TRBV27; D: .; size: .; J: TRBJ2-7
DNA: TGTGCTAGCAGCTCTCTCTTGGGGGATGAGCAGTTCTTC; CDR3: CASSSLLGDEQFF; V: TRBV7-7; D: .; size: .; J: TRBJ2-1
DNA: TGCGCCAGCAGCCAAGATTCTCGAGGGTTTGACACTGAAGCTTTCTTT; CDR3: CASSQDSRGFDTEAFF; V: TRBV4-3; D: .; size: .; J: TRBJ1-1
DNA: TGTGCCAGCAGATTGGACAGGGGGAAAACTGAAGCTTTCTTT; CDR3: CASRLDRGKTEAFF; V: TRBV6-5; D: TRBD1; size: .; J: TRBJ1-1
DNA: TGTGCCAGCAGCGTAGGAGGGGTGGGTGGCTACACCTTC; CDR3: CASSVGGVGGYTF; V: TRBV9; D: .; size: .; J: TRBJ1-2
DNA: TGTGCCAGCAGCTCAGACAGACTAGACTTTAATGCCTATGGCTACACCTTC; CDR3: CASSSDRLDFNAYGYTF; V: TRBV5-5; D: .; size: .; J: TRBJ1-2
DNA: TGCGCCAGCAGCCAAGCAAGCCTGTACCCCTTTCAAGAGACCCAGTACTTC; CDR3: CASSQASLYPFQETQYF; V: TRBV4-1; D: .; size: .; J: TRBJ2-5
DNA: TGCGCCAGCAGTGACCCTTCCCAGGGGGCTTGCACTGAAGCTTTCTTT; CDR3: CASSDPSQGACTEAFF; V: TRBV10-1; D: TRBD1; size: .; J: TRBJ1-1
DNA: TGTGCCAGCAGCTCGGACAGGGGGGGAAGAGAAGAAAAACTGTTTTTT; CDR3: CASSSDRGGREEKLFF; V: TRBV7-9; D: TRBD1; size: .; J: TRBJ1-4
DNA: TGCGCCAGCAGCCAAGATCGCGGGACGTCAGCCTACAATGAGCAGTTCTTC; CDR3: CASSQDRGTSAYNEQFF; V: TRBV4-3; D: .; size: .; J: TRBJ2-1
DNA: TGTGCCAGCAGTTTACCGACAGCAACCTACGAGCAGTACTTC; CDR3: CASSLPTATYEQYF; V: TRBV27; D: .; size: once; J: TRBJ2-7
DNA: TGTGCCAGCAGTCTGGACAGTTCCTACGAGCAGTACTTC; CDR3: CASSLDSSYEQYF; V: TRBV11-3; D: .; size: .; J: TRBJ2-7
DNA: TGTGCCAGCAGTCCCCCCCGGGCGGTCTCCTACGAGCAGTACTTC; CDR3: CASSPPRAVSYEQYF; V: TRBV7-9; D: .; size: .; J: TRBJ2-7
DNA: TGCGCCAGCAGCCAAGATCCGGCGGGGGGATACGAGCAGTACTTC; CDR3: CASSQDPAGGYEQYF; V: TRBV4-1; D: TRBD2; size: .; J: TRBJ2-7
DNA: TGTGCCAGCCAATCACCTGGGATCTCGGATGCTGAAGCTTTCTTT; CDR3: CASQSPGISDAEAFF; V: TRBV18; D: .; size: .; J: TRBJ1-1
DNA: TGTGCCAGCAGCTTAGTGTCAGAACCTAACTATGGCTACACCTTC; CDR3: CASSLVSEPNYGYTF; V: TRBV13; D: .; size: .; J: TRBJ1-2